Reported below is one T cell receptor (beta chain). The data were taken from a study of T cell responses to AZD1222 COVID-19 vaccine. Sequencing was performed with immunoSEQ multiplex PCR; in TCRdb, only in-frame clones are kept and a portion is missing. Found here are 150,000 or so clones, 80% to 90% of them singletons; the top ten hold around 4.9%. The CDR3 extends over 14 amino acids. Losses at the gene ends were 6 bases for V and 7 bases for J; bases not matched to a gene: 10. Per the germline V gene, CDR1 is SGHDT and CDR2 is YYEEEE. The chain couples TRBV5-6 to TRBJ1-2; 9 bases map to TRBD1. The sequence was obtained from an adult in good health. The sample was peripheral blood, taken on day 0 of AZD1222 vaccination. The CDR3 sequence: CASIRTGDLGGYTF. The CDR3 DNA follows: TGTGCCAGCATCAGGACAGGGGATCTCGGTGGCTACACCTTC.